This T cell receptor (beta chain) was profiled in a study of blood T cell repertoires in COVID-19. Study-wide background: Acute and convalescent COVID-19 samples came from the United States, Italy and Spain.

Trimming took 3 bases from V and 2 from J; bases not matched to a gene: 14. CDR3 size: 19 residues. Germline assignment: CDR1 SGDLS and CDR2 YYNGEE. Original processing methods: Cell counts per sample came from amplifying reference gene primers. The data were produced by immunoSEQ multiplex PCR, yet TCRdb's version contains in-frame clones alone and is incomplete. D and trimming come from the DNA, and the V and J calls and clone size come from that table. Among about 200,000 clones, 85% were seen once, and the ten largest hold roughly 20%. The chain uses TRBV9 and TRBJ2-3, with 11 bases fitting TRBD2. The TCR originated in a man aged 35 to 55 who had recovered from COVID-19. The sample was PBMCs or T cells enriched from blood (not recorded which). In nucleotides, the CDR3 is TGTGCCAGCAGCGGAAGCCGAACTAGCGGGAGTTGGTACACAGATACGCAGTATTTT. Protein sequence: CASSGSRTSGSWYTDTQYF.